This T cell receptor (beta chain) was identified during a study of CD8 T cells in ankylosing spondylitis (dated by TCRdb to about 2017). Notes on the research overall: To find TCR variants linked to disease, the study profiled T cell receptor beta repertoires in ankylosing spondylitis patients and healthy donors. The whole study cohort included over 85 healthy donors and around 24 ankylosing spondylitis patients. Samples of peripheral blood were taken, and for ankylosing spondylitis patients, synovial fluid was collected as well.

This clonotype was counted only a few times. Which antigen it targets is not known. Per-base quality was not reported, and no clone a single base away is much larger than it. The germline V gene (reference sequence) yields WNHNN for CDR1 and SYGVQD for CDR2. Spanning cysteine to phenylalanine, the CDR3 consists of 17 amino acids. Here the CDR3 DNA is all that survives: 51 bases in frame from base 1. The trim is 3 bases for V and 2 bases for J, with a gap of 18 bases between the germline ends. Sequenced using an Illumina HiSeq 2500. TCR beta libraries were prepared by quantitative 5'-RACE with molecular barcodes. In the original analysis: Disease-linked TCR variants were identified with a new computational method built on a probabilistic model of VDJ rearrangement. In-frame beta chains were kept once TCRdb had trimmed the public reads at Q25 with fastp and called clones with MiXCR. A single entry per CDR3 protein holds the most common genes and DNA from its merged rows. For this entry, the V and J calls and clone size follow TCRdb and not the study's own pipeline. The sample profile shows over 600,000 distinct CDR3 sequences; over 15% of them were found once. Approximately 18% of the sample lies in the top ten.

Broader findings and caveats from the paper: In peripheral blood, the disease-linked clones were found at relatively low frequencies and had a CD8+ phenotype. Blood from ankylosing spondylitis patients appeared to be characterized by a TCR beta motif made up of about 8 highly homologous amino acid variants. The disease-linked clones were reported to be significantly enriched in matched synovial fluid samples from ankylosing spondylitis patients. Some motif variants had previously been reported in the synovial fluid and blood of reactive arthritis patients, which suggests shared mechanisms of disease initiation.

The chain was built from TRBV10-1 and TRBJ2-3; the D segment could be TRBD1, given 6 matching bases. The receptor's source is a male donor with ankylosing spondylitis. Specimen: blood, either unsorted or a sorted T cell fraction (not recorded which). The CDR3 protein is CASSDPKDRSDTDTQYF. In nucleotide form, the sequence is TGCGCCAGCAGTGACCCCAAAGACAGGTCCGACACAGATACGCAGTATTTT.